The clone carrying this T cell receptor beta chain was counted between two and nine times. The antigen is undetermined. The entry originates in a study of cytomegalovirus exposure and HLA in healthy donors. Background on the study: There were just under 400 genotyped donors. Of these, roughly 80% fell in the genetic ancestry cluster associated with self-reported Caucasian donors. Broader study findings: Immune exposure data for these donors was limited to CMV serostatus.

The CDR3 contains 14 residues. Germline loops: CDR1 LNHDA, CDR2 SQIVND (reference sequence). V lost 4 bases and J lost 3, with 12 bases in between. Vbeta (60) and Jbeta (13) primers were used in the PCR. Sequencing was performed with immunoSEQ multiplex PCR; in TCRdb, only in-frame clones are kept and a portion is missing. The sample consists of 95,000 to 150,000 clones, over 60% of them appearing once. The origin of this receptor is a man aged 18-30 years in good health and CMV-seronegative. The specimen was PBMCs. This chain connects TRBV19 to TRBJ1-1, with a tentative D call TRBD1 (5 bases). The CDR3 nucleotides are TGTGCCAGTAGTACCCCGGGGGAAGACACTGAAGCTTTCTTT. Protein: CASSTPGEDTEAFF.